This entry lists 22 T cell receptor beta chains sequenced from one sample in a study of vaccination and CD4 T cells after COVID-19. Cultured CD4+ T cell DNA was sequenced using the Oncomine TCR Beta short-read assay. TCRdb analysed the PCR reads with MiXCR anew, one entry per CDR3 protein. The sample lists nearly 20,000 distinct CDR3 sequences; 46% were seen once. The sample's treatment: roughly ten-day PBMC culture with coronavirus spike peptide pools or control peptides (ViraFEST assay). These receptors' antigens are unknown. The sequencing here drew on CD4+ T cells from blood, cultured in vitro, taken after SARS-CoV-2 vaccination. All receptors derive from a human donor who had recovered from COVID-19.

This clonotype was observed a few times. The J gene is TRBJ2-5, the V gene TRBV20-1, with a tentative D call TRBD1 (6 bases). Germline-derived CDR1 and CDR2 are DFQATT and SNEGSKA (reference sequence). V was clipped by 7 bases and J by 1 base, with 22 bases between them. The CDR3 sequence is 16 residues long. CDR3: CSGEIRDTFPQETQYF. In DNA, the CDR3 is TGCAGTGGAGAGATCCGGGACACCTTTCCCCAAGAGACCCAGTACTTC.

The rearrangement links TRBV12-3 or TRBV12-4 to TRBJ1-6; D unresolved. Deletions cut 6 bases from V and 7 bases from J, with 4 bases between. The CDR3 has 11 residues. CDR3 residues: CASSYNSPLHF. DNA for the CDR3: TGTGCCAGCAGCTACAATTCACCCCTCCACTTT.

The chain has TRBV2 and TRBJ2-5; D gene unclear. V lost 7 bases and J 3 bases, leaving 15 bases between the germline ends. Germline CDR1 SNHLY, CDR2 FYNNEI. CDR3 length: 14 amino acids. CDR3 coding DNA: TGTGCCAGCATGGGCCTCACCCACAAAGAGACCCAGTACTTC. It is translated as CASMGLTHKETQYF.

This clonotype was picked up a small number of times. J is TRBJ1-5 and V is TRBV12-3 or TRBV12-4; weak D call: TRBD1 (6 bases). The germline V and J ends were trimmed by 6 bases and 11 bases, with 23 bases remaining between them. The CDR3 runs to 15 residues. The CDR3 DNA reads TGTGCCAGCAGCCCCTCAGGGAGGGGGGGTAAAGCCCAGCATTTT. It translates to CASSPSGRGGKAQHF.

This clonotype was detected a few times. For the CDR3, the DNA is TGTGCCAGCAGTTCCTGGACATCGGCGCTCACTGAAGCTTTCTTT. This sequence encodes CASSSWTSALTEAFF. The genes are TRBV6-5 and TRBJ1-1, with D perhaps matching TRBD1 (5 bases). The V gene lost 4 bases and the J gene lost 4 bases, with 16 bases spanning the gap. CDR3 length: 15 amino acids. From germline, CDR1 is MNHEY and CDR2 SVGAGI.

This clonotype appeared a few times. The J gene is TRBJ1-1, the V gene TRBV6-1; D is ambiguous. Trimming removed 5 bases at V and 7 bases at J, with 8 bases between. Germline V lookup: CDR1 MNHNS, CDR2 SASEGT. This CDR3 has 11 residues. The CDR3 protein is CASSRDDEAFF. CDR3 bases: TGTGCCAGCAGTAGAGACGATGAAGCTTTCTTT.

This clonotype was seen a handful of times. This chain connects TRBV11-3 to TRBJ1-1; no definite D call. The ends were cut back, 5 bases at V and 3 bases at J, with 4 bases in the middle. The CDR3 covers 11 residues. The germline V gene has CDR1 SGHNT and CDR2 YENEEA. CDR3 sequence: CASSTDTEAFF. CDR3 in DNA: TGTGCCAGCAGCACGGACACTGAAGCTTTCTTT.

The CDR3 region is CASSKQGNQPQHF. The CDR3 nucleotides are TGTGCCAGCAGCAAACAGGGCAATCAGCCCCAGCATTTT. The gene calls are TRBV27 and TRBJ1-5; a possible D gene is TRBD1 (5 bases). Looked up from germline, CDR1 is MNHEY and CDR2 is SMNVEV (reference sequence). This CDR3 has 13 amino acids. The ends were cut back, 6 bases at V and 2 bases at J, with 8 bases in the middle.

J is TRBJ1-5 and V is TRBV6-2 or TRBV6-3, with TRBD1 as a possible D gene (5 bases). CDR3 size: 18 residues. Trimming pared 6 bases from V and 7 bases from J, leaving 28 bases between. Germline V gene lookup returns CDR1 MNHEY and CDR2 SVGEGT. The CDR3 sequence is CASSYHSRGNPWRQPQHF. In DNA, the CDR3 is TGTGCCAGCAGCTATCACTCTCGGGGGAACCCGTGGAGACAGCCCCAGCATTTT.

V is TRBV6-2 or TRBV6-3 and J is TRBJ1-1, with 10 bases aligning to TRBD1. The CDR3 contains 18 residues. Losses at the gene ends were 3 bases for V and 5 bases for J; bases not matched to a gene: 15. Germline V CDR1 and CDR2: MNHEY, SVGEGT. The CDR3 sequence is CASSYLPGQGIVGTEAFF. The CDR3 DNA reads TGTGCCAGCAGTTATCTGCCGGGACAGGGGATTGTTGGGACTGAAGCTTTCTTT.

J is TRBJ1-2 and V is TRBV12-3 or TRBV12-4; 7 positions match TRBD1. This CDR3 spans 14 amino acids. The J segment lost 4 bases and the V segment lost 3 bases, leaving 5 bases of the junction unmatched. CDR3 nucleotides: TGTGCCAGCAGTTTCCGGCAGGGGGTCTATGGCTACACCTTC. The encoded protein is CASSFRQGVYGYTF.

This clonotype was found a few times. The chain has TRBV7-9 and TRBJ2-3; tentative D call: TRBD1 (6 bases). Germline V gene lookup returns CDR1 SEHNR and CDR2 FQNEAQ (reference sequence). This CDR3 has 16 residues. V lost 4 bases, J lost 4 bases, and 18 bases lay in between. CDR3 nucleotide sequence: TGTGCCAGCAGCTCCACGACAGGTCTTTCCTCAGATACGCAGTATTTT. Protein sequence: CASSSTTGLSSDTQYF.

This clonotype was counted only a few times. Written as DNA, the CDR3 is TGTGCCACCAGCAGGGGGGGTCAAGCTTTCCTCCCAGATACGCAGTATTTT. Encoded protein: CATSRGGQAFLPDTQYF. The chain recombines TRBV15 with TRBJ2-3, with a possible D match to TRBD2 (6 bases). CDR1 LNHNV and CDR2 YYDKDF come from the germline V gene (reference sequence). V lost 3 bases and J 4 bases, leaving 20 bases between the germline ends. This CDR3 is 17 amino acids long.

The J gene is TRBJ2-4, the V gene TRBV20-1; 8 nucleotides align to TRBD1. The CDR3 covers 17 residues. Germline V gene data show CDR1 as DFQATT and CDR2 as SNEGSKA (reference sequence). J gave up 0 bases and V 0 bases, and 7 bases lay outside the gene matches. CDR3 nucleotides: TGCAGTGCTAGAGAAGGACAGGGACCTCTAGCCAAAAACATTCAGTACTTC. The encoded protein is CSAREGQGPLAKNIQYF.

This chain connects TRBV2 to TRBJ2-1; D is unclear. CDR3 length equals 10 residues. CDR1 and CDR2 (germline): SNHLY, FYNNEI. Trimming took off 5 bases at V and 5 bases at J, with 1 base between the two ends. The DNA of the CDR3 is TGTGCCAGCAGTAACAATGAGCAGTTCTTC. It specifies CASSNNEQFF.

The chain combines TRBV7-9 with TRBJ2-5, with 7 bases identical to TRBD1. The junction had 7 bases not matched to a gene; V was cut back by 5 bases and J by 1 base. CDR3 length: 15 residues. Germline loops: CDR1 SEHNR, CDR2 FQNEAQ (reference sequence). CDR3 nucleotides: TGTGCCAGCAGCCCCGGGGACAGAACCCAAGAGACCCAGTACTTC. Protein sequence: CASSPGDRTQETQYF.

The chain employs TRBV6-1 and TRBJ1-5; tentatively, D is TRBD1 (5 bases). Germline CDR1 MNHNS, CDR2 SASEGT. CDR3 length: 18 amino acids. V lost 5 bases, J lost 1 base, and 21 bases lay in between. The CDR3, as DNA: TGTGCCAGCAGTCGCTCCGGGACCCAAGCAGTGAGCAATCAGCCCCAGCATTTT. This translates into CASSRSGTQAVSNQPQHF.

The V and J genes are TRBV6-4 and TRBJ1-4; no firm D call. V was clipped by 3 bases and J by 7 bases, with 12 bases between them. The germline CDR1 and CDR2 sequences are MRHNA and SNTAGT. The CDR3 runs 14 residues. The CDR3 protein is CASSERLLCEKLFF. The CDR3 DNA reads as TGTGCCAGCAGTGAGAGGCTCCTCTGTGAAAAACTGTTTTTT.

As DNA, the CDR3 is TGTGCCAGCAGTTCCCAACCGGGACAGAACTATGGCTACACCTTC. Its translation: CASSSQPGQNYGYTF. The chain uses TRBV6-5 and TRBJ1-2, with TRBD1 matching over 7 bases. This CDR3 spans 15 amino acids. V shed 4 bases and J 2 bases; nucleotides not matched to a gene: 7. CDR1 is MNHEY and CDR2 is SVGAGI in the germline V gene.

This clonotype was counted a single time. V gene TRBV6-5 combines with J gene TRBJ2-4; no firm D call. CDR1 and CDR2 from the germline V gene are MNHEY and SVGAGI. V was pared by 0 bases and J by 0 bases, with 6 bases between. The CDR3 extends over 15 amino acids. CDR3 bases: TGTGCCAGCAGTTACTCGAATCTAGCCAAAAACATTCAGTACTTC. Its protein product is CASSYSNLAKNIQYF.

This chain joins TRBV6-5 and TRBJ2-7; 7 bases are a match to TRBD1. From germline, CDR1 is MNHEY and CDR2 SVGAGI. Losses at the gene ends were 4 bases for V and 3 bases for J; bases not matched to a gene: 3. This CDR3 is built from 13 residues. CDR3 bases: TGTGCCAGCAGTTGGGGACAGCTCTACGAGCAGTACTTC. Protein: CASSWGQLYEQYF.

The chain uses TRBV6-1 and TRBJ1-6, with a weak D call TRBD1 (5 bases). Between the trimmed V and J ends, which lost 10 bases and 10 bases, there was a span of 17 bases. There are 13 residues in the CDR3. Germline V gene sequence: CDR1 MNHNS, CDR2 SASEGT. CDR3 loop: CAIQDRERSPLHF. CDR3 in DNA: TGTGCCATACAGGATAGGGAGAGGTCACCCCTCCACTTT.